This T cell receptor (beta chain) originates from a study of glioma-infiltrating T cells after dendritic cell vaccination. In the study overall: The vaccine used monocyte-derived dendritic cells pulsed overnight with autologous tumor lysate.

Stated time point: after dendritic cell vaccination, including at tumor progression/relapse. Before vaccination, two weeks after the third vaccination, and at progression, PBMC were collected. The table came from immunoSEQ multiplex PCR; TCRdb's copy has only in-frame clones and leaves some out. Altogether around 92,000 clones are present, over 80% being singletons, with the ten largest covering about 5%. On this clone itself: What it binds is not known.

Notes on the study in general: The cohort had few patients with full blood and tumor sets. Higher TCR clonality did not directly relate to longer survival.

This CDR3 has 15 residues. V gave up 1 base and J gave up 2 bases, with 11 bases separating them. CDR1 and CDR2 from the germline V gene are SGHNT and YYREEE (reference sequence). The clonotype was recovered from a human donor with glioblastoma. V is TRBV5-4 and J is TRBJ2-3; D remains unclear. Material: blood, obtained after dendritic cell vaccination. The CDR3 DNA is TGTGCCAGCAGCTTGAAACAGAAGTTCACAGATACGCAGTATTTT. This gives the protein CASSLKQKFTDTQYF.